Below, one T cell receptor beta chain is given with its context. This receptor's antigen is unknown. Base qualities were left out, and no much larger clone turns up one base away. The CDR3 holds 13 amino acids from the cysteine to the phenylalanine. The DNA shown is the 39-base CDR3, in frame from base 1. Based on the germline V gene, the CDR1 and CDR2 sequences are SGHDT and YYEEEE. V is cut by 4 bases and J by 6 bases, and the space between the germline ends is 11 bases. For the CD8 naive samples, CD45RO-negative cells were positively selected for CCR7, yielding a CD45RA+CCR7+ population from which TemRA cells were excluded. The donors were healthy, HIV-negative adults with no recently reported acute infections or vaccinations. Every donor was a Caucasian adult residing in Nashville, Tennessee, USA. After blood collection by leukapheresis, PBMCs were isolated using Ficoll-Histopaque density gradient centrifugation and then cryopreserved in the vapor phase of liquid nitrogen. Analytical flow cytometry was used to check the purity and quantity of every magnetically sorted T cell population. Genomic DNA was isolated from each sorted fraction and quantified by UV absorbance on a Nanodrop 2000c.

Using the deep immunoSEQ assay, multiplex PCR amplified TCR CDR3 regions from genomic DNA. Extracted genomic DNA from each cell subset was distributed evenly across all wells of several immunoSEQ 96-well plates, and each plate was treated as a replicate. Each replicate PCR for sorted subsets received about 200 ng genomic DNA, equal to roughly 33,000 T cell genomes. Purified libraries were measured with a Qubit 3.0 fluorometer, size-checked on a Bioanalyzer 2100, and measured again with the KAPA Library Quantification kit. Every immunoSEQ 96-well plate was sequenced on a separate single-read 150-cycle Illumina NextSeq 550 flow cell. In the source study's methods: Because the immunoSEQ output held only junctional sequences and lacked quality scores, the filtering could not match the filtering applied to full-length reads. To assign V/J genes and CDR3, sequences were annotated against IMGT germline references using PyIR, a Python wrapper for IgBLAST v1.9. Reads were filtered out if the reads had weak V/J assignments (E-value above 1e-6), no CDR3, stop codons, out-of-frame junctions, or ambiguous translated residues. A V3J clonotype was defined by an identical inferred V gene, J gene, and CDR3 amino acid sequence. To compute the percentage overlap between repertoires, the number of shared unique clonotypes was divided by the size of the smaller repertoire. Three approaches were used to assess repertoire richness: RTK rarefaction, the Chao1 estimator, and Recon v2.1 estimates of unobserved clonotypes. For all TCRbeta clonotypes obtained by the gDNA method from several donors, generation probabilities were computed with OLGA. Drawn from immuneACCESS, this table holds only the in-frame rearrangements with V and J called that TCRdb kept. Clones are partly lost; checked studies trace under half to an unresolved V gene and leave the rest unexplained. V, J and clone size reflect that table, while D and trimming were determined from the DNA. The sample table contains about 700,000 clones; only one count was recorded for under 95% of them. Approximately 24% of the sample goes to the ten largest clones.

The source of the sample is a study of shared clonotypes between healthy human individuals (dated by TCRdb to the early 2020s). Study-level background: The cohort comprised two women and a few men aged 18 to 49 years. For each donor, CD4 naive and CD4 memory were each run on three plates, CD8 naive on two plates, and CD8 memory on one plate. To estimate repertoire size and how much clonotypes are shared between individuals, the study performed deep sequencing of blood TCR repertoires from a few healthy adults. To increase sequencing depth and limit assay-specific biases, different laboratories used diverse techniques to prepare libraries and sequence TCR repertoires. Per donor, leukapheresis produced somewhere between about 0.94 and 8.9 billion PBMCs. What the authors observed across the whole study: Even with the large sequencing depth, rarefaction of the sorted-subset datasets indicated that sequencing was incomplete. Because the study included a small number of donors, the genetic and exposure-history diversity represented was limited. Pairwise subsampling led to the expectation that sequencing depth would affect the degree of clonotype sharing among donors. Only blood was sampled, and tissue TCR repertoires likely differ from those in blood. Compared with non-shared clonotypes, the clonotypes found in all four sorted-subset donors had higher generation probabilities. Larger estimated clonotype richness was generally found for naive subsets than for memory subsets. Sharing across several donors was observed for 5% to 6.5% of naive CD4, over 3% of naive CD8, over 2% of memory CD4, and roughly 0.4% of memory CD8 clonotypes.

This chain joins TRBV5-6 to TRBJ2-1; D gene: possibly TRBD2, on 5 matching bases. The TCR was taken from a young man in good health. Sequenced input: naive CD8+ T cells sorted from blood. This specimen's cell subset or site label, per the study, means: CD45RA+CCR7+. This receptor carries the CDR3 CASSGILGNEQFF. The nucleotide sequence reads TGTGCCAGCAGCGGAATACTAGGCAATGAGCAGTTCTTC.